The clone carrying this TCR beta chain was detected only a few times. The target antigen is unknown. Reverse transcribing all isolated RNA meant expressed TCRB transcripts were sequenced. Mean read depth for naive, central memory and regulatory T cell samples was several million reads. Profiling relied on immunoSEQ multiplex PCR, and the TCRdb table lists in-frame clones only, not all of them. Among about 160,000 clones listed, roughly 9% were seen once. The entry originates in a study of beta chain features in type 1 diabetes. Study observations and caveats: In every one of the four CD4+ subsets, TCRB CDR3s were moderately but significantly shorter in Type 1 diabetes patients. Naive, central memory and regulatory TCRB repertoires appeared more similar among patients than healthy donors.

V was shortened by 3 bases and J by 4 bases, with 8 bases between the two germline ends. The CDR3 totals 13 residues. CDR1 SGHRS and CDR2 YFSETQ come from the germline V gene. The specimen was central memory CD4+ T cells from blood. The J gene is TRBJ2-1, the V gene TRBV5-1; a weak D match, TRBD1 (6 bases). The clonotype was recovered from a woman under 40 with type 1 diabetes. DNA of the CDR3: TGCGCCAGCAGCTCAGACAGGTACAATGAGCAGTTCTTC. It encodes CASSSDRYNEQFF.